This T cell receptor beta chain was observed in a study of tumor-infiltrating lymphocytes in oesophageal squamous cell carcinoma. CDR1 is MNHNS and CDR2 is SASEGT in the germline V gene. This CDR3 comprises 13 residues. V lost 8 bases to trimming and J lost 3 bases; unmatched junction nucleotides: 7. One entry per CDR3 protein, called by TCRdb with MiXCR from the PCR reads. The table has 9,500 to 13,000 distinct CDR3 sequences, around 53% seen once. By sample fraction, this clonotype is medium-sized. V and J are TRBV6-1 and TRBJ2-7, with 7 bases fitting TRBD2. Material for sequencing was esophageal tumor tissue. The receptor was derived from a male donor with esophageal squamous cell carcinoma. The CDR3 region has the DNA TGTGCCAGCTGGAAGGGACTACTCTACGAGCAGTACTTC. This codes for CASWKGLLYEQYF.